Each of the 13 T cell receptor beta chains below was sequenced from the same sample in a study of cytomegalovirus exposure and HLA in healthy donors. Sequencing was performed with immunoSEQ multiplex PCR; in TCRdb, only in-frame clones are kept and a portion is missing. The sample lists about 120,000 clones; 75% to 90% were seen once. The sample consisted of PBMCs. The source of these receptors is a woman aged 18 to 35 in good health and CMV-seronegative.

V is TRBV19 and J is TRBJ2-1; TRBD2 matches 7 bases. V dropped 8 bases and J dropped 4; count of bases not matched to a gene: 17. The CDR3 runs to 17 residues. CDR1 is LNHDA, CDR2 SQIVND, per germline (reference sequence). This chain's CDR3 is CASFMSAGPTRYNEQFF. The CDR3 bases are TGTGCCAGTTTTATGTCAGCGGGACCAACGAGGTACAATGAGCAGTTCTTC.

This chain uses TRBV14 with TRBJ2-1; TRBD2 aligns across 10 bases. The CDR3 extends over 16 amino acids. Germline V gene lookup returns CDR1 SGHDN and CDR2 FVKESK. Trimming took 4 bases from V and 2 from J; bases not matched to a gene: 5. This chain's CDR3 is CASSPTSGRAYNEQFF. Written as DNA, the CDR3 is TGTGCCAGCAGCCCCACGAGCGGGAGGGCCTACAATGAGCAGTTCTTC. Filled out from reference TRBV14 and TRBJ2-1, the complete variable domain reads EAGVTQFPSHSVIEKGQTVTLRCDPISGHDNLYWYRRVMGKEIKFLLHFVKESKQDESGMPNNRFLAERTGGTYSTLKVQPAELEDSGVYFCASSPTSGRAYNEQFFGPGTRLTVL.

The V and J genes are TRBV6-4 and TRBJ1-1, with 8 bases fitting TRBD1. The CDR3 extends over 13 amino acids. Germline lookup yields CDR1 MRHNA and CDR2 SNTAGT. Trimming took 6 bases from V and 10 from J; bases not matched to a gene: 10. In nucleotides, the CDR3 is TGTGCCAGCAGCGTCGGACAGGGTCGAGCAGCTTTCTTT. This gives the protein CASSVGQGRAAFF.

The V and J genes are TRBV7-9 and TRBJ1-4; D remains ambiguous. Germline V gene sequence: CDR1 SEHNR, CDR2 FQNEAQ (reference sequence). This CDR3 is built from 13 residues. V was trimmed by 1 base and J by 6 bases, leaving 6 bases between them. CDR3 region: CASSLGTDEKLFF. In nucleotides, the CDR3 is TGTGCCAGCAGCTTAGGGACTGATGAAAAACTGTTTTTT.

The V call is TRBV11-3, the J call TRBJ2-1; the D gene is possibly TRBD2 (6 bases). Germline assignment: CDR1 SGHNT and CDR2 YENEEA. Deletions cut 1 base from V and 4 bases from J, with 11 bases between. The CDR3 consists of 15 residues. The CDR3 spells CASSLGAGRYNEQFF. The CDR3 region has the DNA TGTGCCAGCAGCTTAGGGGCGGGGAGATACAATGAGCAGTTCTTC.

The V and J genes are TRBV30 and TRBJ2-1; 8 nucleotides match TRBD1. V trimming: 2 bases; J trimming: 6 bases; junction bases outside the gene matches: 12. Germline-derived CDR1 and CDR2 are GTSNPN and SVGIG (reference sequence). The CDR3 totals 16 residues. The CDR3 DNA follows: TGTGCCTGGAGTTTATCCCAGGGGGCGATCGTCAATGAGCAGTTCTTC. This codes for CAWSLSQGAIVNEQFF.

V and J are TRBV2 and TRBJ2-1, with 8 bases matching TRBD2. The CDR3 extends over 14 amino acids. Germline values: CDR1 SNHLY, CDR2 FYNNEI. Losses at the gene ends were 5 bases for V and 6 bases for J; bases not matched to a gene: 6. The CDR3 DNA sequence: TGTGCCAGCAGTCTACGACTAGCGTCCAATGAGCAGTTCTTC. It yields the protein CASSLRLASNEQFF.

The rearrangement joins TRBV30 to TRBJ2-1, with 7 bases identical to TRBD2. Germline values: CDR1 GTSNPN, CDR2 SVGIG (reference sequence). This CDR3 is built from 14 residues. Losses at the gene ends were 5 bases for V and 7 bases for J; bases not matched to a gene: 11. This CDR3 reads CAWGGLVLGNEQFF. As DNA, the CDR3 is TGTGCCTGGGGTGGACTAGTCTTGGGGAATGAGCAGTTCTTC.

The chain joins TRBV5-1 to TRBJ1-6; a possible D gene is TRBD1 (5 bases). Germline loops: CDR1 SGHRS, CDR2 YFSETQ. The length of the CDR3 is 15 residues. With 5 bases removed from V and 6 bases from J, the gap between germline ends came to 15 bases. DNA of the CDR3: TGCGCCAGCAGTGCCTGGCAGGGAGGTAATTCACCCCTCCACTTT. Translation: CASSAWQGGNSPLHF.

CDR3 DNA: TGTGCCAGCAGGAACCTGGGACAGTTATATGGCTACACCTTC. It codes for CASRNLGQLYGYTF. The chain carries TRBV28 and TRBJ1-2; 7 nucleotides line up with TRBD1. CDR1 is MDHEN, CDR2 SYDVKM, per germline. The ends lost 6 bases at V and 5 bases at J; junction bases unmatched: 9. The CDR3 consists of 14 residues.

The chain is built from TRBV28 and TRBJ1-2; no clear D. Trimming left V 4 bases short and J 8 bases short, with 23 bases between. CDR1 and CDR2 (germline): MDHEN, SYDVKM. CDR3 length equals 16 residues. In nucleotides, the CDR3 is TGTGCCAGCAGTTCAGACGCGATGGCTACTAGGGTAGGCTACACCTTC. The encoded protein is CASSSDAMATRVGYTF.

The table lists this clone with a few counts. The J gene is TRBJ2-1, the V gene TRBV7-7; possibly TRBD1 for D (5 bases). This CDR3 contains 13 residues. The V end was cut by 1 base, the J end by 7 bases, with 8 bases between. The germline V gene encodes CDR1 SSHAT and CDR2 FNYEAQ (reference sequence). CDR3 amino acids: CASSLGQGNEQFF. Here the CDR3 DNA reads TGTGCCAGCAGCTTAGGGCAGGGAAATGAGCAGTTCTTC.

This chain connects TRBV7-2 to TRBJ2-3; 8 bases line up with TRBD1. The junction had 1 base not matched to a gene; V was cut back by 2 bases and J by 6 bases. The CDR3 has 13 amino acids. Per the germline V gene, CDR1 is SGHTA and CDR2 is FQGNSA. CDR3: CASSLQGADTQYF. Written as DNA, the CDR3 is TGTGCCAGCAGCTTACAGGGGGCGGATACGCAGTATTTT.